These 21 T cell receptor beta chains came from one sample sequenced in a study of T cell responses to AZD1222 COVID-19 vaccine. Method: immunoSEQ multiplex PCR; TCRdb's copy keeps in-frame clones and lacks some. The sample comprises about 180,000 clones, 85% to 95% of which are singletons, and 1.6% rests with the top ten. Here the sequenced sample was peripheral blood, taken 28 days after the second AZD1222 dose. Receptor source: an adult who received the AZD1222 COVID-19 vaccine.

V usage is TRBV10-2 and J usage is TRBJ2-5; 8 positions agree with TRBD1. After removal of 6 bases from V and 7 bases from J, the junction contained 13 bases not matched to a gene. The CDR3 covers 15 residues. The germline gives CDR1 WSHSY, CDR2 SAAADI. The CDR3 DNA is TGCGCCAGCAGCGAACGCCGCCAGGGGGCTGGGACCCAGTACTTC. It codes for CASSERRQGAGTQYF.

The genes are TRBV18 and TRBJ1-1; 9 bases align to TRBD1. Trimming cost V 3 bases and J 2 bases; bases outside gene matches: 10. The CDR3 contains 17 residues. Germline CDR1 is KGHSH and CDR2 is LQKENI. CDR3 region: CASSPPGQGPPNTEAFF. As DNA, the CDR3 is TGTGCCAGCTCACCGCCGGGACAGGGACCTCCAAACACTGAAGCTTTCTTT.

CDR3 coding DNA: TGTGCCAGCAGCTTTGGCGATTCACCCCTCCACTTT. This translates into CASSFGDSPLHF. The chain uses TRBV5-6 and TRBJ1-6; D not resolved. The germline gives CDR1 SGHDT, CDR2 YYEEEE. V was clipped by 2 bases and J by 8 bases, with 5 bases between them. The CDR3 sequence is 12 residues long.

The rearrangement uses TRBV11-2 and TRBJ2-7; D is possibly TRBD1 (7 bases). The CDR3 covers 14 residues. V dropped 3 bases and J dropped 3 bases, with 12 bases sitting between them. From germline, CDR1 is SGHAT and CDR2 FQNNGV. CDR3 sequence (DNA): TGTGCCAGCAGCTTGGCGCAGGGGGGCTACGAGCAGTACTTC. The encoded protein is CASSLAQGGYEQYF.

The rearrangement joins TRBV18 to TRBJ1-5, with a weak D call TRBD1 (6 bases). The CDR3 totals 14 residues. V gave up 4 bases and J gave up 1 base, with 8 bases separating them. Germline V lookup: CDR1 KGHSH, CDR2 LQKENI. The CDR3 bases are TGTGCCAGCTCACTCGGACAGAGCAATCAGCCCCAGCATTTT. It codes for CASSLGQSNQPQHF.

The CDR3 reads CASGLASGGNTIYF. The CDR3 DNA follows: TGTGCTAGTGGTTTGGCATCGGGGGGGAACACCATATATTTT. V and J are TRBV12-5 and TRBJ1-3; D is perhaps TRBD1 (5 bases). The ends were cut back, 1 base at V and 7 bases at J, with 11 bases in the middle. The CDR3 contains 14 residues. Germline CDR1 is LGHNT and CDR2 is FRNRAP.

J is TRBJ1-2 and V is TRBV11-2; D not certain. V dropped 8 bases and J dropped 2 bases, with 12 bases sitting between them. The CDR3 extends over 13 amino acids. Germline assignment: CDR1 SGHAT and CDR2 FQNNGV. This chain's CDR3 is CASSELGNYGYTF. The CDR3 nucleotides are TGTGCCAGCTCCGAGTTAGGCAACTATGGCTACACCTTC. The full variable domain, its missing parts supplied by reference TRBV11-2 and TRBJ1-2, is EAGVAQSPRYKIIEKRQSVAFWCNPISGHATLYWYQQILGQGPKLLIQFQNNGVVDDSQLPKDRFSAERLKGVDSTLKIQPAKLEDSAVYLCASSELGNYGYTFGSGTRLTVV.

This clone was counted a single time. The chain employs TRBV19 and TRBJ1-5; TRBD1 might be the D (5 bases). Germline CDR1 LNHDA, CDR2 SQIVND (reference sequence). The CDR3 runs 17 residues. Trimming took off 6 bases at V and 2 bases at J, with 20 bases between the two ends. This chain's CDR3 is CASRPVDGAFGNQPQHF. The CDR3 DNA is TGTGCCAGTAGGCCCGTTGACGGGGCTTTCGGCAATCAGCCCCAGCATTTT.

This chain joins TRBV6-6 and TRBJ1-2, with D perhaps TRBD1 (6 bases). V was trimmed by 7 bases and J by 10 bases, leaving 19 bases between them. Per germline, CDR1 MNHNY and CDR2 SVGAGI (reference sequence). CDR3 length: 13 amino acids. The DNA of the CDR3 is TGTGCCAGCACCGCACCAGGGGTTGGGGACTACACCTTC. It is translated as CASTAPGVGDYTF.

To note about this clone: Relative to the germline gene, one junction end is altered; a read error may explain this. The chain uses TRBV28 and TRBJ1-2; D possibly corresponds to TRBD1 (6 bases). Germline V gene sequence: CDR1 MDHEN, CDR2 SYDVKM. The CDR3 extends over 12 amino acids. The CDR3 DNA reads as TGTGCCAGCAGTTTAAGTCCTAAACAGGGTGTATTC. It is translated as CASSLSPKQGVF.

The chain uses TRBV9 and TRBJ1-3; D possibly corresponds to TRBD1 (5 bases). The germline CDR1 and CDR2 sequences are SGDLS and YYNGEE. The germline V and J ends were trimmed by 3 bases and 0 bases, with 16 bases remaining between them. The CDR3 covers 17 residues. The DNA for the CDR3 is TGTGCCAGCAGCGCACCACCGACAGTTAGCTCTGGAAACACCATATATTTT. Its translation is CASSAPPTVSSGNTIYF. The complete variable domain, with remaining parts taken from reference TRBV9 and TRBJ1-3, reads DSGVTQTPKHLITATGQRVTLRCSPRSGDLSVYWYQQSLDQGLQFLIQYYNGEERAKGNILERFSAQQFPDLHSELNLSSLELGDSALYFCASSAPPTVSSGNTIYFGEGSWLTVV.

This chain uses TRBV2 with TRBJ2-3; 8 bases align to TRBD1. Losses at the gene ends were 7 bases for V and 14 bases for J; bases not matched to a gene: 23. The CDR3 has 16 amino acids. The germline gives CDR1 SNHLY, CDR2 FYNNEI. CDR3: CASTEVDRGPSVRRYF. The CDR3, as DNA: TGTGCCAGCACCGAGGTCGACAGGGGTCCTTCTGTACGCAGGTATTTT.

CDR3 DNA sequence: TGTGCCAGCTCACCGAGGTCGGGACAGCCGCACAATGAGCAGTTCTTC. Its translation is CASSPRSGQPHNEQFF. The chain couples TRBV18 to TRBJ2-1; 7 bases agree with TRBD1. V shed 3 bases and J 5 bases; nucleotides not matched to a gene: 10. CDR3 length: 16 residues. CDR1 KGHSH and CDR2 LQKENI come from the germline V gene.

The V gene is TRBV12-5, the J gene TRBJ2-1; 13 nucleotides line up with TRBD2. The CDR3 contains 15 residues. The V gene's germline CDR1 is LGHNT and CDR2 FRNRAP. J lost 4 bases, V lost 6 bases, and 3 bases had no gene match. The CDR3 region is CASGVGLAGYNEQFF. In DNA form, the CDR3 reads TGTGCTAGTGGGGTGGGACTAGCGGGATACAATGAGCAGTTCTTC.

This chain links TRBV5-1 with TRBJ1-1; D remains unclear. Between the trimmed V and J ends, which lost 4 bases and 1 base, there was a span of 11 bases. The CDR3 has 14 residues. Germline loops: CDR1 SGHRS, CDR2 YFSETQ. The CDR3 reads CASSETAGNTEAFF. The DNA of the CDR3 is TGCGCCAGCAGCGAGACCGCCGGGAACACTGAAGCTTTCTTT.

This clone was seen a handful of times. The chain has TRBV7-2 and TRBJ2-1, with 8 positions matching TRBD2. Trimming took 2 bases from V and 8 from J; bases not matched to a gene: 8. The CDR3 has 15 residues. The V gene's germline CDR1 is SGHTA and CDR2 FQGNSA. CDR3 residues: CASSLMLAGQDEQFF. The CDR3, as DNA: TGTGCCAGCAGCTTAATGTTAGCGGGGCAGGATGAGCAGTTCTTC.

The chain uses TRBV6-2 or TRBV6-3 and TRBJ1-2; 7 bases match TRBD1. The CDR3 sequence is 16 residues long. V was pared by 5 bases and J by 2 bases, with 11 bases of the junction left unmatched. Germline assignment: CDR1 MNHEY and CDR2 SVGEGT. The CDR3 protein is CASSGWTGERNYGYTF. DNA of the CDR3: TGTGCCAGCAGTGGGTGGACAGGCGAACGGAACTATGGCTACACCTTC.

The V and J genes are TRBV28 and TRBJ2-7; no clear D. V was pared by 5 bases and J by 6 bases, with 11 bases between. This CDR3 spans 12 amino acids. Germline loops: CDR1 MDHEN, CDR2 SYDVKM. CDR3 nucleotides: TGTGCCAGCAGTCGTCTAGTGGGCGAGCAGTACTTC. It codes for CASSRLVGEQYF. The whole variable domain, filled in from reference TRBV28 and TRBJ2-7, reads DVKVTQSSRYLVKRTGEKVFLECVQDMDHENMFWYRQDPGLGLRLIYFSYDVKMKEKGDIPEGYSVSREKKERFSLILESASTNQTSMYLCASSRLVGEQYFGPGTRLTVT.

The chain carries TRBV10-1 and TRBJ1-1; D call uncertain. Trimming pared 6 bases from V and 0 bases from J, leaving 8 bases between. From germline, CDR1 is WNHNN and CDR2 SYGVQD (reference sequence). This CDR3 has 13 amino acids. In DNA, the CDR3 is TGCGCCAGCAGGGACGGCATGAACACTGAAGCTTTCTTT. It codes for CASRDGMNTEAFF.

The chain combines TRBV5-1 with TRBJ1-4, with D possibly TRBD1 on 5 matching bases. The CDR3 consists of 14 residues. Germline V gives CDR1 SGHRS, CDR2 YFSETQ. V lost 2 bases, J lost 8 bases, and 13 bases lay in between. The CDR3 DNA reads as TGCGCCAGCAGCTTCGGGGGGTCGGACGAAAAACTGTTTTTT. Its protein product is CASSFGGSDEKLFF.

The V call is TRBV7-2, the J call TRBJ2-3; 8 bases align to TRBD2. Looked up from germline, CDR1 is SGHTA and CDR2 is FQGNSA. The CDR3 sequence is 15 residues long. V was pared by 5 bases and J by 6 bases, with 10 bases of the junction left unmatched. In DNA, the CDR3 is TGTGCCAGCAGCCGCGGGGGGCCAACTCGGGATACGCAGTATTTT. Amino acid sequence: CASSRGGPTRDTQYF.